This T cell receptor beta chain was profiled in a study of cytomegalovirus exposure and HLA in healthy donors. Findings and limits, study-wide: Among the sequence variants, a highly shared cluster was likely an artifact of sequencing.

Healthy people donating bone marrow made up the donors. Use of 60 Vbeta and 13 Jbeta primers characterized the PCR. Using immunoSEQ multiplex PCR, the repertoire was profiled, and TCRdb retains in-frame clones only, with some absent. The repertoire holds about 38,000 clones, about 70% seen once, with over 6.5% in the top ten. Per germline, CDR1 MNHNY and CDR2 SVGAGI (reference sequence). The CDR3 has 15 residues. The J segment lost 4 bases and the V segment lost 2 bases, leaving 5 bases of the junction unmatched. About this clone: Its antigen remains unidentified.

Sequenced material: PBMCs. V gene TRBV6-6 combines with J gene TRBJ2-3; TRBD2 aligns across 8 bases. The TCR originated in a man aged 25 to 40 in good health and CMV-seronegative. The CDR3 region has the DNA TGTGCCAGCAGTTACGGTGGCGGGGGGCCAGATACGCAGTATTTT. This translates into CASSYGGGGPDTQYF.